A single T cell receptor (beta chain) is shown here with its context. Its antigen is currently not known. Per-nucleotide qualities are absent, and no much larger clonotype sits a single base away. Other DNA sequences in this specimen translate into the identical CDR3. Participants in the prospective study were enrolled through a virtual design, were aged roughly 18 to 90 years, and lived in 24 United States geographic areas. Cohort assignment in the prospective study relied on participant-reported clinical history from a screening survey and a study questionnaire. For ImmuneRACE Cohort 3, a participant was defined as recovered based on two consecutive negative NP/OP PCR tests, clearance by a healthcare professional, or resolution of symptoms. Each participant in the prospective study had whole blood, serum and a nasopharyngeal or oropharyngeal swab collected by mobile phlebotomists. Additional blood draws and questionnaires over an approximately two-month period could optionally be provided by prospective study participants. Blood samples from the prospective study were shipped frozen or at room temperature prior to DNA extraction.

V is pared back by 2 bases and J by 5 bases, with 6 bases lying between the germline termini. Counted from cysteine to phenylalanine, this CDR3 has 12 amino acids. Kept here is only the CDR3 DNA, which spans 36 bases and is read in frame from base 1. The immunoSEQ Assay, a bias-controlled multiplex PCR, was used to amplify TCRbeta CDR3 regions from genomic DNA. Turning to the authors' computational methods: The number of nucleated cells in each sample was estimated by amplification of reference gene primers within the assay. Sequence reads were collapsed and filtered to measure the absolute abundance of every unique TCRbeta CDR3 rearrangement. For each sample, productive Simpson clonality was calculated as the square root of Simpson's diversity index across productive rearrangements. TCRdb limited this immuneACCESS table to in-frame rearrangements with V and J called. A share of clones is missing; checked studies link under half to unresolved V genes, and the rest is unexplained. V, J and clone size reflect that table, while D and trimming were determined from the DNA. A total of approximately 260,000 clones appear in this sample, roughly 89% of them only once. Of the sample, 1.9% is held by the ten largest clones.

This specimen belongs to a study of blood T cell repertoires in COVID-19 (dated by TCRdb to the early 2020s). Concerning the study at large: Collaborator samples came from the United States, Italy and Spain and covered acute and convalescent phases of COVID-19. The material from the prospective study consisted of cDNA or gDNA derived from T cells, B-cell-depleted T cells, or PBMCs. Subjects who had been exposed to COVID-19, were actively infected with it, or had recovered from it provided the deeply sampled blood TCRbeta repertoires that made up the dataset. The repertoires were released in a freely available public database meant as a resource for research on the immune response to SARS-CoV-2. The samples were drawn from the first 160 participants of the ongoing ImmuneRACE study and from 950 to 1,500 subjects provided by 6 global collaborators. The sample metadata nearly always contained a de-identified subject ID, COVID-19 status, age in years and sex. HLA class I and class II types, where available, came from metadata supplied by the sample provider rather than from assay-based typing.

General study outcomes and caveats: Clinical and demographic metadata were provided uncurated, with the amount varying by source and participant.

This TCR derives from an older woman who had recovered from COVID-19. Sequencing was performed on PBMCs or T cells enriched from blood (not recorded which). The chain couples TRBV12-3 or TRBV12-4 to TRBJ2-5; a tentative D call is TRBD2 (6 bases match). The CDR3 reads CASSLRGETQYF. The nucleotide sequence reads TGTGCCAGCAGTTTACGGGGGGAGACCCAGTACTTC.